This T cell receptor beta chain emerged from a study of T cells in Graves' hyperthyroidism and ophthalmopathy. Study-level points and caveats: Most clonotypes expanded in thyroid above 0.001 were likewise present in blood.

This clonotype was picked up many times. Its target is not known. Patients were excluded because of uncontrolled infection, other autoimmune disease, pregnancy or lactation. The investigators amplified TCR beta CDR3 regions from RNA transcripts. The TCR CDR3 first-round RT-PCR relied on the HTBI primer set. In TCRdb, the multiplex PCR reads were re-called with MiXCR into one record per CDR3 protein. The sample lists 500,000 to 650,000 distinct CDR3 sequences, 17% occurring once. The CDR3 runs to 14 residues. CDR1 is LNHNV and CDR2 is YYDKDF in the germline V gene (reference sequence). Trimming removed 1 base from V and 6 bases from J; junction bases left unmatched: 0.

Sequenced input: blood. The TCR was taken from a woman under 30 with Graves' ophthalmopathy. The chain carries TRBV15 and TRBJ2-1; 10 nucleotides agree with TRBD2. The CDR3 nucleotides are TGTGCCACCAGCAGAGCTAGCGGGAGCAATGAGCAGTTCTTC. Translation gives CATSRASGSNEQFF. The variable domain in full, completed from reference TRBV15 and TRBJ2-1, reads DAMVIQNPRYQVTQFGKPVTLSCSQTLNHNVMYWYQQKSSQAPKLLFHYYDKDFNNEADTPDNFQSRRPNTSFCFLDIRSPGLGDTAMYLCATSRASGSNEQFFGPGTRLTVL.